These 9 T cell receptor beta chains were all obtained from the same sample, sequenced in a study of cytomegalovirus exposure and HLA in healthy donors (dated 2017 in TCRdb). Receptor amplification or capture employed the immunoSEQ multiplex PCR assay. A mixture of 60 forward primers for TCR Vbeta segments and 13 reverse primers for TCR Jbeta segments was used in the multiplex PCR. TCRdb retrieved this table from immuneACCESS and kept in-frame rearrangements only. Not all clones are present; in checked studies, unresolved V genes account for under half, and no reason is known for the remainder. In all, the sample holds approximately 200,000 clones, and approximately 85% of those were seen once. The top ten hold 5.5% to 7% of the sample. Sequencing was performed on PBMCs. These receptors were collected from a woman aged 50 to 60 in good health and CMV-seropositive.

The chain employs TRBV28 and TRBJ2-5; the match to TRBD2 covers 8 bases. The CDR3 contains 14 residues. Germline V lookup: CDR1 MDHEN, CDR2 SYDVKM. Trimming at V came to 5 bases and at J to 0 bases, leaving 2 bases not matched to a gene. CDR3 DNA sequence: TGTGCCAGCAGTAGCGGGGGTTACCAAGAGACCCAGTACTTC. This gives the protein CASSSGGYQETQYF.

The V and J genes are TRBV30 and TRBJ2-5, with a weak D call TRBD2 (5 bases). V was shortened by 1 base and J by 5 bases, with 11 bases between the two germline ends. Germline V gene data show CDR1 as GTSNPN and CDR2 as SVGIG (reference sequence). The CDR3 length is 13 residues. The chain's CDR3 is CAWSGSRGETQYF. DNA of the CDR3: TGTGCCTGGAGTGGATCACGGGGTGAGACCCAGTACTTC.

V is TRBV2 and J is TRBJ2-1; 9 bases map to TRBD2. Germline V CDR1 and CDR2: SNHLY, FYNNEI. CDR3 size: 15 residues. J gave up 7 bases and V 6 bases, and 10 bases lay outside the gene matches. The CDR3: CASSALAGGLNEQFF. DNA for the CDR3: TGTGCCAGCAGCGCCCTGGCGGGAGGGCTGAATGAGCAGTTCTTC.

The chain links TRBV2 to TRBJ2-1; D unresolved. V lost 2 bases and J lost 8, with 10 bases in between. Germline assignment: CDR1 SNHLY and CDR2 FYNNEI. CDR3 size: 13 residues. The CDR3 reads CASSEWFRDEQFF. CDR3 bases: TGTGCCAGCAGTGAATGGTTCCGGGATGAGCAGTTCTTC.

The rearrangement links TRBV28 to TRBJ2-5, with D perhaps matching TRBD2 (6 bases). The CDR3 has 11 amino acids. Trimming stripped 4 bases from V and 13 bases from J, with 13 bases between. CDR1 is MDHEN, CDR2 SYDVKM, per germline. The CDR3 nucleotides read TGTGCCAGCAGTTGGGGGGAGGCCCGGTACTTC. It yields the protein CASSWGEARYF.

Of note for this clone: The same CDR3 can be traced to other DNA sequences in this sample. This chain uses TRBV27 with TRBJ1-5, with D uncertain. Germline assignment: CDR1 MNHEY and CDR2 SMNVEV (reference sequence). The V gene lost 5 bases and the J gene lost 0 bases, with 5 bases spanning the gap. The CDR3 is 13 amino acids. The DNA for the CDR3 is TGTGCCAGCAGTCGGGATAGCAATCAGCCCCAGCATTTT. The encoded protein is CASSRDSNQPQHF.

This clone has only one observation. The chain recombines TRBV9 with TRBJ2-1; 8 bases agree with TRBD2. CDR1 is SGDLS, CDR2 YYNGEE, per germline. V was clipped by 3 bases and J by 4 bases; unmatched bases: 6. This CDR3 has 15 amino acids. Here the CDR3 reads CASSARLAGYNEQFF. DNA of the CDR3: TGTGCCAGCAGCGCTAGGCTAGCGGGTTACAATGAGCAGTTCTTC.

CDR3 sequence reads: CASSFVGRDTEAFF. DNA for the CDR3: TGTGCCAGCAGCTTCGTCGGGCGGGACACTGAAGCTTTCTTT. This sequence joins TRBV7-8 and TRBJ1-1; D not resolved. The ends were cut back, 3 bases at V and 3 bases at J, with 11 bases in the middle. The CDR3 spans 14 residues. CDR1 SGHVS and CDR2 FQNEAQ come from the germline V gene.

The rearrangement uses TRBV9 and TRBJ2-3; 9 bases line up with TRBD2. This CDR3 comprises 14 residues. The germline V gene has CDR1 SGDLS and CDR2 YYNGEE. The junction had 3 bases not matched to a gene; V was cut back by 3 bases and J by 4 bases. The CDR3 DNA follows: TGTGCCAGCAGCGCTAGCGGGGTGCCAGATACGCAGTATTTT. Protein sequence: CASSASGVPDTQYF.